A single sample is the source of the 29 T cell receptor beta chains below, sequenced in a study of T cell clonotyping in hematopoietic cell transplantation. Time point specified: recipient sample about 28 days before transplant, after cytoreduction. Assay used: immunoSEQ multiplex PCR; TCRdb lists only in-frame clones, some missing. The sample contains some 45,000 clones, around 83% of which appear only once. Sequencing used peripheral blood mononuclear cells, obtained before stem cell transplant. The receptors were sampled from a man between 60 and 70 years old with myelodysplastic syndrome. Some clones in this sample may be carry-over from other donors' samples.

J is TRBJ1-6 and V is TRBV30; maybe TRBD1 (6 bases). Per germline, CDR1 GTSNPN and CDR2 SVGIG (reference sequence). The CDR3 covers 13 residues. V dropped 1 base and J dropped 7 bases, with 8 bases sitting between them. The CDR3 reads CAWSAGQNSPLHF. CDR3 coding DNA: TGTGCCTGGAGTGCAGGACAGAATTCACCCCTCCACTTT. The full variable domain, its missing parts supplied by reference TRBV30 and TRBJ1-6, is SQTIHQWPATLVQPVGSPLSLECTVEGTSNPNLYWYRQAAGRGLQLLFYSVGIGQISSEVPQNLSASRPQDRQFILSSKKLLLSDSGFYLCAWSAGQNSPLHFGNGTRLTVT.

The chain combines TRBV9 with TRBJ1-2; the match to TRBD1 covers 8 bases. The CDR3 is made up of 17 amino acids. V dropped 6 bases and J dropped 6; count of bases not matched to a gene: 19. CDR1 and CDR2 (germline): SGDLS, YYNGEE. CDR3 nucleotides: TGTGCCAGCACCACTTCGGGATGGTCCGACAGGGGTGATGGCTACACCTTC. Protein product: CASTTSGWSDRGDGYTF.

This clone showed up just once. This rearrangement joins TRBV7-6 to TRBJ1-3; D uncertain. The CDR3 has 14 residues. Trimming removed 1 base at V and 2 bases at J, with 6 bases between. Germline CDR1 SGHVS, CDR2 FNYEAQ. The CDR3 DNA follows: TGTGCCAGCAGCTTAGGGAGTACTGGAAACACCATATATTTT. Translated, it gives CASSLGSTGNTIYF.

This clone appeared once. This chain links TRBV25-1 with TRBJ2-5; no clear D gene. V lost 0 bases and J 5 bases, leaving 7 bases between the germline ends. The CDR3 loop spans 13 amino acids. The germline V gene encodes CDR1 MGHDK and CDR2 SYGVNS. Here the CDR3 DNA reads TGTGCCAGCAGTGAATACTATGGGGAGACCCAGTACTTC. Its protein product is CASSEYYGETQYF.

In DNA, the CDR3 is TGTGCCAGCAGTTACTCGGGGGTAACTAATGAAAAACTGTTTTTT. This codes for CASSYSGVTNEKLFF. The rearrangement uses TRBV6-6 and TRBJ1-4; tentative D call: TRBD1 (5 bases). The CDR3 length is 15 residues. Germline V gene sequence: CDR1 MNHNY, CDR2 SVGAGI (reference sequence). Trimming took 0 bases from V and 1 from J, leaving 6 bases between them.

J is TRBJ1-1 and V is TRBV5-5, with TRBD1 matching 9 bases. Germline loops: CDR1 SGHKS, CDR2 YYEKEE (reference sequence). The ends lost 4 bases at V and 3 bases at J; junction bases unmatched: 16. The CDR3 contains 18 residues. This CDR3 reads CASSLSRRDRVLDTEAFF. CDR3 nucleotides: TGTGCCAGCAGCCTCTCTCGGCGGGACAGGGTCCTCGACACTGAAGCTTTCTTT.

The chain carries TRBV7-9 and TRBJ1-2; D possibly corresponds to TRBD1 (5 bases). This CDR3 contains 15 residues. CDR1 and CDR2 (germline): SEHNR, FQNEAQ (reference sequence). V lost 1 base to trimming and J lost 6 bases, with 15 bases between them. The CDR3 protein is CASSLVLEGLDGYTF. In DNA form, the CDR3 reads TGTGCCAGCAGCTTAGTTCTCGAGGGGCTGGATGGCTACACCTTC.

For the CDR3, the DNA is TGTGCCAGCAGCCAAAACAGGGGGCCCTATGGCTACACCTTC. It codes for CASSQNRGPYGYTF. The chain couples TRBV6-1 to TRBJ1-2, with TRBD1 identical over 9 bases. Germline V gene data show CDR1 as MNHNS and CDR2 as SASEGT. The CDR3 spans 14 residues. Trimming took 6 bases from V and 4 from J; bases not matched to a gene: 6.

In its sample, this clone was seen a few times. The chain is built from TRBV2 and TRBJ1-1; D ambiguous. Deletions cut 1 base from V and 4 bases from J, with 10 bases between. Germline V gene data show CDR1 as SNHLY and CDR2 as FYNNEI. This CDR3 is 14 amino acids long. CDR3 in amino acids: CASSEVSRGTEAFF. Written as DNA, the CDR3 is TGTGCCAGCAGTGAAGTTTCCCGGGGCACTGAAGCTTTCTTT.

The chain recombines TRBV30 with TRBJ1-6; D unclear. The CDR3 is made up of 13 amino acids. V gave up 1 base and J gave up 7 bases, with 8 bases separating them. The germline V gene encodes CDR1 GTSNPN and CDR2 SVGIG (reference sequence). CDR3 DNA sequence: TGTGCCTGGAGTGGACATACGAATTCACCCCTCCACTTT. Translated: CAWSGHTNSPLHF.

The chain couples TRBV29-1 to TRBJ2-1; D is unresolved. Trimming removed 7 bases at V and 0 bases at J, with 4 bases between. The germline V gene has CDR1 SQVTM and CDR2 ANQGSEA. The CDR3 contains 11 residues. The CDR3 reads CSGTSYNEQFF. The CDR3 DNA reads as TGCAGCGGAACCTCCTACAATGAGCAGTTCTTC.

The CDR3, as DNA: TGTGCCAGCAGCCTTGGGACAGCCAACTATGGCTACACCTTC. Protein sequence: CASSLGTANYGYTF. The chain has TRBV11-2 and TRBJ1-2, with 7 bases matching TRBD1. J lost 2 bases, V lost 5 bases, and 5 bases had no gene match. The CDR3 is made up of 14 amino acids. CDR1 is SGHAT, CDR2 FQNNGV, per germline.

This sequence joins TRBV11-3 and TRBJ2-1, with D unresolved. Germline assignment: CDR1 SGHNT and CDR2 YENEEA. The CDR3 runs 15 residues. The V and J ends lost 5 bases and 3 bases respectively, with 14 bases between them. CDR3 coding DNA: TGTGCCAGCAGCCTGGGCGGCCCCTTCTACAATGAGCAGTTCTTC. Residues: CASSLGGPFYNEQFF. Variable domain in full (rest from reference TRBV11-3 and TRBJ2-1): EAGVVQSPRYKIIEKKQPVAFWCNPISGHNTLYWYLQNLGQGPELLIRYENEEAVDDSQLPKDRFSAERLKGVDSTLKIQPAELGDSAVYLCASSLGGPFYNEQFFGPGTRLTVL.

The chain joins TRBV5-5 to TRBJ2-6; TRBD2 agrees at 11 bases. Germline values: CDR1 SGHKS, CDR2 YYEKEE (reference sequence). V dropped 2 bases and J dropped 3; count of bases not matched to a gene: 7. The CDR3 is 18 residues long. DNA of the CDR3: TGTGCCAGCAGCTTCCCGACTAGCGGGGTCGGTGGGGCCAACGTCCTGACTTTC. Protein product: CASSFPTSGVGGANVLTF.

This chain links TRBV4-2 with TRBJ2-3; D tentatively fits TRBD1 or TRBD2 (5 bases each). The germline CDR1 and CDR2 sequences are LGHNA and YNFKEQ. V lost 1 base and J 10 bases, leaving 12 bases between the germline ends. This CDR3 is built from 13 residues. The CDR3 DNA reads as TGTGCCAGCAGCCAAGTAGGGGACGCTTCGCAGTATTTT. This codes for CASSQVGDASQYF.

This chain links TRBV11-2 with TRBJ1-5; TRBD1 matches at 11 bases. This CDR3 is 15 amino acids long. The germline gives CDR1 SGHAT, CDR2 FQNNGV. With 3 bases clipped from V and 6 bases from J, the junction kept 4 bases outside the gene matches. The chain's CDR3 is CASSFGTGGTQPQHF. In nucleotides, the CDR3 is TGTGCCAGCAGCTTCGGGACAGGGGGGACTCAGCCCCAGCATTTT.

This chain links TRBV9 with TRBJ2-7, with D perhaps TRBD1 (5 bases). The germline CDR1 and CDR2 sequences are SGDLS and YYNGEE. This CDR3 has 15 residues. V lost 3 bases and J 2 bases, leaving 15 bases between the germline ends. CDR3 DNA: TGTGCCAGCAGCGAGGGGAAAGGGCCGGCCTACGAGCAGTACTTC. Residues: CASSEGKGPAYEQYF.

CDR3 residues: CATSRDSGRGFNYGYTF. CDR3 DNA sequence: TGTGCCACCAGCAGAGATTCGGGCCGAGGGTTTAACTATGGCTACACCTTC. The rearrangement uses TRBV15 and TRBJ1-2; D unresolved. V was cut by 0 bases and J by 1 base, with 15 bases left in between. This CDR3 contains 17 residues. In germline, CDR1 is LNHNV, CDR2 YYDKDF (reference sequence).

The chain carries TRBV30 and TRBJ2-6, with D possibly being TRBD2 (6 bases). Per the germline V gene, CDR1 is GTSNPN and CDR2 is SVGIG (reference sequence). The CDR3 is 19 amino acids. The germline V and J ends were trimmed by 0 bases and 2 bases, with 20 bases remaining between them. The CDR3 DNA is TGTGCCTGGAGTGTATTTTCGGGGGATCTTTTTGCTGGGGCCAACGTCCTGACTTTC. This codes for CAWSVFSGDLFAGANVLTF.

V usage is TRBV6-1 and J usage is TRBJ2-7; TRBD1 is a possible D gene (5 bases). Trimming shortened V by 6 bases and J by 6 bases, and 15 bases separated the two germline ends. Germline V gene data show CDR1 as MNHNS and CDR2 as SASEGT. The CDR3 runs 13 residues. This CDR3 reads CASSRQKVSEQYF. CDR3 nucleotides: TGTGCCAGCAGCCGACAGAAGGTGAGCGAGCAGTACTTC.

The chain couples TRBV11-2 to TRBJ1-2, with a weak D call TRBD1 (6 bases). Trimming shortened V by 5 bases and J by 8 bases, and 15 bases separated the two germline ends. Germline V gene data show CDR1 as SGHAT and CDR2 as FQNNGV. The CDR3 runs 13 residues. CDR3 DNA sequence: TGTGCCAGCAGCACACCACAGGGCGGAGGCTACACCTTC. It translates to CASSTPQGGGYTF.

The chain joins TRBV7-2 to TRBJ1-1, with a tentative D call TRBD1 (5 bases). The CDR3 totals 14 residues. V lost 3 bases and J lost 0, with 8 bases in between. Germline V CDR1 and CDR2: SGHTA, FQGNSA. The CDR3, as DNA: TGTGCCAGCAGCTTCGGACACATGAACACTGAAGCTTTCTTT. Protein sequence: CASSFGHMNTEAFF.

The CDR3 nucleotides are TGTGCCAGCAGCTCAGGGAGGGGTAATGAAAAACTGTTTTTT. Amino acid sequence: CASSSGRGNEKLFF. The V call is TRBV7-9, the J call TRBJ1-4, with a tentative D call TRBD1 (5 bases). V lost 4 bases, J lost 4 bases, and 10 bases lay in between. This CDR3 region has 14 residues. CDR1 SEHNR and CDR2 FQNEAQ come from the germline V gene (reference sequence).

The gene calls are TRBV6-5 and TRBJ2-7; no reliable D call. This CDR3 has 15 amino acids. V lost 2 bases and J 3 bases, leaving 14 bases between the germline ends. CDR1 is MNHEY and CDR2 is SVGAGI in the germline V gene. The CDR3 is CASSYHLNGDYEQYF. The CDR3 region has the DNA TGTGCCAGCAGTTACCACTTAAATGGGGACTACGAGCAGTACTTC.

The chain has TRBV5-1 and TRBJ1-4, with D possibly TRBD1 on 5 matching bases. This CDR3 is built from 15 residues. Germline-derived CDR1 and CDR2 are SGHRS and YFSETQ. The V gene lost 4 bases and the J gene lost 2 bases, with 12 bases spanning the gap. The CDR3 loop reads CASSEPGRTNEKLFF. Here the CDR3 DNA reads TGCGCCAGCAGCGAACCAGGGCGCACTAATGAAAAACTGTTTTTT.

The genes are TRBV19 and TRBJ1-6; 10 bases agree with TRBD1. The germline V gene has CDR1 LNHDA and CDR2 SQIVND (reference sequence). The ends lost 0 bases at V and 9 bases at J; junction bases unmatched: 14. The CDR3 extends over 19 amino acids. The CDR3 bases are TGTGCCAGTAGTATAGACTTCATACCTGGGACAGGGGTAAGTTCACCCCTCCACTTT. Translation gives CASSIDFIPGTGVSSPLHF.

The rearrangement uses TRBV5-1 and TRBJ1-1; D is unclear. CDR1 and CDR2 from the germline V gene are SGHRS and YFSETQ. Trimming took 2 bases from V and 4 from J, leaving 9 bases between them. CDR3 size: 13 residues. The CDR3 sequence is CASSLLWTTEAFF. The CDR3 DNA follows: TGCGCCAGCAGCTTACTGTGGACCACTGAAGCTTTCTTT.

J is TRBJ1-3 and V is TRBV19; 8 bases line up with TRBD1. The CDR3 is 15 residues long. Germline lookup yields CDR1 LNHDA and CDR2 SQIVND (reference sequence). J gave up 1 base and V 6 bases, and 5 bases lay outside the gene matches. CDR3 residues: CASRTGDMSGNTIYF. CDR3 in DNA: TGTGCCAGTAGGACAGGGGATATGTCTGGAAACACCATATATTTT.

The genes are TRBV6-6 and TRBJ2-1; D is tentatively TRBD1 or TRBD2 (5 bases each). The germline V gene has CDR1 MNHNY and CDR2 SVGAGI (reference sequence). This CDR3 contains 16 residues. V was pared by 0 bases and J by 0 bases, with 9 bases between. The CDR3 loop reads CASSYSKGSSYNEQFF. The CDR3, as DNA: TGTGCCAGCAGTTACTCGAAGGGGAGCTCCTACAATGAGCAGTTCTTC.